Sequencing of this T cell receptor (beta chain) was carried out in a study of T cells in Graves' hyperthyroidism and ophthalmopathy. Findings of the study overall: Researchers found most expanded thyroid clonotypes above 0.001 in blood as well.

This clonotype was detected only once. The antigen is undetermined. Given a much more abundant clone one base away, this may be a read error. Template material for amplifying TCR beta CDR3 regions consisted of RNA transcripts. The HTBI primer set drove a first-round RT-PCR of the TCR CDR3. TCRdb reanalysed the multiplex PCR reads using MiXCR and keeps one entry per CDR3 protein. The sample includes approximately 590,000 distinct CDR3 sequences, 15% to 18% seen only once; the top ten take approximately 7%. Per germline, CDR1 SQVTM and CDR2 ANQGSEA. CDR3 length: 15 amino acids. Aged 18 to 65, the patients had hyperthyroidism that was newly diagnosed and had lasted under 2 months. Exclusion of a patient resulted from uncontrolled infection, other autoimmune disease, pregnancy or lactation. Fresh peripheral blood, less than 11 ml of it, supplied the PBMCs.

Specimen: blood. The source is a young woman with Graves' hyperthyroidism. The gene calls are TRBV29-1 and TRBJ2-1; D remains unclear. CDR3 DNA sequence: TGCAGCGCCTCCCCGTTTCCGGGTTCCTACAATGGGCAGTTCTTC. Protein sequence: CSASPFPGSYNGQFF.